The clone carrying this TCR beta chain has a count of ten or more. V lost 2 bases, J lost 5 bases, and 12 bases lay in between. The CDR3 is 14 amino acids. CDR1 is MNHEY and CDR2 is SVGAGI in the germline V gene. This specimen belongs to a study of blood T cells in healthy people across ages. The overall study: About one barcoded TCR beta cDNA was captured per two T cells.

Sample-barcoded 5' priming and a J-beta primer mix drove a second PCR of about 7 to 11 cycles. From each sample, at least 3 million paired-end reads containing CDR3 were obtained. TCRdb processed the 5' RACE reads anew with MiXCR; each CDR3 protein has one entry. The table shows approximately 810,000 distinct CDR3 sequences, with about 28% occurring only once. The genes are TRBV6-5 and TRBJ1-2, with TRBD1 as a possible D gene (5 bases). Sequencing used blood. The sequence derives from a woman aged 80 or older in good health. This chain's CDR3 is CASSYQAGRYGYTF. CDR3 coding DNA: TGTGCCAGCAGTTACCAGGCAGGGCGGTATGGCTACACCTTC.